This T cell receptor (beta chain) stems from a study of blood T cell repertoires in COVID-19. Study background: Sites in the United States, Italy and Spain provided acute and convalescent COVID-19 samples. Nucleic acid was either cDNA or gDNA, and it came from T cells, B-cell-depleted T cells, or PBMCs.

Deletions cut 0 bases from V and 6 bases from J, with 9 bases between. Per germline, CDR1 SGHRS and CDR2 YFSETQ. This CDR3 spans 13 amino acids. Original processing notes: Amplification with reference gene primers provided the estimates of nucleated cell counts. Data came from immunoSEQ multiplex PCR; TCRdb stores just in-frame clones and leaves some out. The V and J calls and the clone size are those of that table, but D and trimming were determined from the DNA. Altogether about 65,000 clones are present, around 93% being singletons, with the ten largest covering roughly 2.7%. Sequenced: peripheral blood. This receptor was obtained from a man in his 70s with active COVID-19. The V and J genes are TRBV5-1 and TRBJ1-1; D may be TRBD1 (6 bases). The CDR3 sequence is CASSLDRVAEAFF. DNA for the CDR3: TGCGCCAGCAGCTTGGACAGGGTAGCTGAAGCTTTCTTT.